Shown below are 20 T cell receptor beta chains from a single sample sequenced in a study of T cell responses to AZD1222 COVID-19 vaccine. Measured with immunoSEQ multiplex PCR; TCRdb has only the in-frame clones, and not every one. The sample includes around 150,000 clones, 70% to 90% of them seen just once. The input for sequencing was peripheral blood, taken on day 0 of AZD1222 vaccination. These receptors were taken from an adult in good health.

The chain combines TRBV27 with TRBJ1-1; a weak D match, TRBD1 (5 bases). CDR3 length: 15 amino acids. Germline values: CDR1 MNHEY, CDR2 SMNVEV (reference sequence). Trimming took off 6 bases at V and 1 base at J, with 15 bases between the two ends. CDR3 in DNA: TGTGCCAGCAGGGCATGGGGCGGAAAGAACACTGAAGCTTTCTTT. Its translation: CASRAWGGKNTEAFF.

The chain links TRBV28 to TRBJ1-5; D call uncertain. Trimming removed 2 bases at V and 3 bases at J, with 11 bases between. The V gene's germline CDR1 is MDHEN and CDR2 SYDVKM. The CDR3 consists of 15 residues. The CDR3: CASSLAYRFNQPQHF. DNA for the CDR3: TGTGCCAGCAGTTTAGCCTACAGATTCAATCAGCCCCAGCATTTT.

This chain uses TRBV6-5 with TRBJ1-3; possible D gene TRBD1, 5 bases. Per the germline V gene, CDR1 is MNHEY and CDR2 is SVGAGI. The CDR3 has 14 residues. Trimming stripped 6 bases from V and 1 base from J, with 10 bases between. CDR3 sequence: CASSGEGSGNTIYF. The CDR3 DNA reads as TGTGCCAGCAGCGGTGAGGGGTCTGGAAACACCATATATTTT.

The CDR3 DNA reads as TGTGCCTGGAGTTCCGGTAGGGTACCGTCTGGAAACACCATATATTTT. It specifies CAWSSGRVPSGNTIYF. V gene TRBV30 combines with J gene TRBJ1-3; D uncertain. The germline V gene encodes CDR1 GTSNPN and CDR2 SVGIG (reference sequence). CDR3 length: 16 residues. The V end lost 2 bases, the J end lost 1 base, and 15 bases lay between the germline ends. Full variable domain (rest looked up from reference TRBV30 and TRBJ1-3): SQTIHQWPATLVQPVGSPLSLECTVEGTSNPNLYWYRQAAGRGLQLLFYSVGIGQISSEVPQNLSASRPQDRQFILSSKKLLLSDSGFYLCAWSSGRVPSGNTIYFGEGSWLTVV.

The chain links TRBV27 to TRBJ1-2; possibly TRBD1 for D (6 bases). V was pared by 6 bases and J by 5 bases, with 10 bases between. The germline CDR1 and CDR2 sequences are MNHEY and SMNVEV (reference sequence). The CDR3 has 12 amino acids. The CDR3 DNA reads as TGTGCCAGCAGCTCGACAGGATATGGCTACACCTTC. This codes for CASSSTGYGYTF.

This chain joins TRBV7-2 and TRBJ1-2; D uncertain. The CDR3 contains 14 residues. The V end was cut by 3 bases, the J end by 6 bases, with 14 bases between. Germline V gives CDR1 SGHTA, CDR2 FQGNSA. CDR3 residues: CASSFTDHFHGYTF. For the CDR3, the DNA is TGTGCCAGCAGCTTTACGGACCATTTCCATGGCTACACCTTC.

V and J are TRBV6-5 and TRBJ1-2, with D uncertain. The CDR3 is 13 amino acids. Per the germline V gene, CDR1 is MNHEY and CDR2 is SVGAGI. V was cut by 5 bases and J by 4 bases, with 11 bases left in between. The CDR3 here is CASSPSAAYGYTF. CDR3 coding DNA: TGTGCCAGCAGTCCATCCGCCGCCTATGGCTACACCTTC.

V and J are TRBV28 and TRBJ1-1; TRBD1 aligns across 7 bases. In germline, CDR1 is MDHEN, CDR2 SYDVKM. CDR3 length: 15 residues. V dropped 5 bases and J dropped 1; count of bases not matched to a gene: 7. The CDR3 nucleotides read TGTGCCAGCAGTCAAGGGGGCGCGGGGAACACTGAAGCTTTCTTT. Translated, it gives CASSQGGAGNTEAFF.

This sequence joins TRBV9 and TRBJ1-2, with D unclear. The V and J ends lost 5 bases and 3 bases respectively, with 8 bases between them. This CDR3 is built from 12 residues. Per germline, CDR1 SGDLS and CDR2 YYNGEE. The CDR3 here is CASRRVDYGYTF. CDR3 DNA sequence: TGTGCCAGCAGGCGAGTTGACTATGGCTACACCTTC.

The chain uses TRBV5-4 and TRBJ1-1; D unresolved. The V gene lost 7 bases and the J gene lost 3 bases, with 10 bases spanning the gap. The CDR3 has 12 amino acids. CDR1 and CDR2 (germline): SGHNT, YYREEE (reference sequence). The CDR3 DNA sequence: TGTGCCAGCCACTCAAGGGACACTGAAGCTTTCTTT. Amino acids: CASHSRDTEAFF.

The rearrangement links TRBV3-1 (or the pseudogene TRBV3-2) to TRBJ2-1; the D is unclear. The CDR3 loop spans 15 amino acids. CDR1 LGHDT and CDR2 YNNKEL come from the germline V gene (reference sequence). With 6 bases removed from V and 0 bases from J, the gap between germline ends came to 12 bases. The CDR3 protein is CASRRNLVSYNEQFF. For the CDR3, the DNA is TGTGCCAGCAGGCGAAACCTGGTCTCCTACAATGAGCAGTTCTTC.

V usage is TRBV3-1 (or the pseudogene TRBV3-2) and J usage is TRBJ1-2, with D unclear. V shed 6 bases and J shed 2 bases, with 13 bases lying between them. Germline CDR1 LGHDT, CDR2 YNNKEL (reference sequence). The CDR3 has 14 residues. Here the CDR3 reads CASRSRGNNYGYTF. The CDR3 DNA sequence: TGTGCCAGCAGGTCGCGTGGGAACAACTATGGCTACACCTTC.

J is TRBJ2-6 and V is TRBV5-1; TRBD1 aligns across 9 bases. This CDR3 has 18 amino acids. Germline V lookup: CDR1 SGHRS, CDR2 YFSETQ. J was trimmed by 0 bases and V by 0 bases; bases with no gene match: 4. The CDR3 DNA sequence: TGCGCCAGCAGCTTGGAAGGGACAGGGAGCTCTGGGGCCAACGTCCTGACTTTC. Translation: CASSLEGTGSSGANVLTF.

The chain uses TRBV2 and TRBJ2-7; 7 nucleotides agree with TRBD1. Looked up from germline, CDR1 is SNHLY and CDR2 is FYNNEI. With V trimmed by 1 base and J by 4 bases, 4 bases remained unmatched. This CDR3 is built from 14 residues. For the CDR3, the DNA is TGTGCCAGCAGTGAAGTAGGGGGCGTGTACGAGCAGTACTTC. It yields the protein CASSEVGGVYEQYF.

As DNA, the CDR3 is TGTGCCAGCAGCTCGAGAGCCGGGGCAGGGGGTACTTATGAAAAACTGTTTTTT. Its protein is CASSSRAGAGGTYEKLFF. The chain joins TRBV7-9 to TRBJ1-4, with TRBD1 identical over 7 bases. The V and J ends lost 4 bases and 6 bases, in that order; junction bases with no gene match: 17. The length of the CDR3 is 18 residues. From germline, CDR1 is SEHNR and CDR2 FQNEAQ (reference sequence). Variable domain in full (rest from reference TRBV7-9 and TRBJ1-4): DTGVSQNPRHKITKRGQNVTFRCDPISEHNRLYWYRQTLGQGPEFLTYFQNEAQLEKSRLLSDRFSAERPKGSFSTLEIQRTEQGDSAMYLCASSSRAGAGGTYEKLFFGSGTQLSVL.

The chain recombines TRBV2 with TRBJ1-5; D uncertain. Germline CDR1 SNHLY, CDR2 FYNNEI. This CDR3 comprises 15 residues. The ends were cut back, 0 bases at V and 0 bases at J, with 6 bases in the middle. CDR3 protein: CASSEASFSNQPQHF. DNA of the CDR3: TGTGCCAGCAGTGAAGCGTCTTTTAGCAATCAGCCCCAGCATTTT.

This clone was counted once. In DNA, the CDR3 is TGTGCCAGCAGTCCCAGGTGGGGGGAAGACATGAACACTGAAGCTTTCTTT. Encoded protein: CASSPRWGEDMNTEAFF. The rearrangement uses TRBV5-6 and TRBJ1-1, with D perhaps TRBD1 (5 bases). The length of the CDR3 is 17 residues. Germline lookup yields CDR1 SGHDT and CDR2 YYEEEE. Trimming removed 5 bases from V and 0 bases from J, with 20 bases in between.

In its sample, this clone was seen once. This chain uses TRBV24-1 with TRBJ1-6; TRBD1 is a possible D gene (6 bases). Germline-derived CDR1 and CDR2 are KGHDR and SFDVKD. V gave up 1 base and J gave up 4 bases, with 7 bases separating them. The CDR3 is 15 residues long. In DNA, the CDR3 is TGTGCCACCAGTGATTTAGGACAGTATAATTCACCCCTCCACTTT. It translates to CATSDLGQYNSPLHF.

Points on this clone: The sample has other DNA sequences that encode this CDR3 too. V gene TRBV5-4 combines with J gene TRBJ1-4, with D unclear. The CDR3 is 12 residues long. V was shortened by 0 bases and J by 6 bases, with 3 bases between the two germline ends. Germline CDR1 is SGHNT and CDR2 is YYREEE (reference sequence). As DNA, the CDR3 is TGTGCCAGCAGCTTGGGTGATGAAAAACTGTTTTTT. Protein sequence: CASSLGDEKLFF.

The V and J genes are TRBV6-5 and TRBJ1-2; D possibly corresponds to TRBD1 (6 bases). V lost 10 bases to trimming and J lost 7 bases, with 19 bases between them. The CDR3 totals 13 residues. The germline V gene has CDR1 MNHEY and CDR2 SVGAGI. CDR3 coding DNA: TGTGCCACCCGCCTACAGGGTTGGCGTGGCTACACCTTC. This codes for CATRLQGWRGYTF.